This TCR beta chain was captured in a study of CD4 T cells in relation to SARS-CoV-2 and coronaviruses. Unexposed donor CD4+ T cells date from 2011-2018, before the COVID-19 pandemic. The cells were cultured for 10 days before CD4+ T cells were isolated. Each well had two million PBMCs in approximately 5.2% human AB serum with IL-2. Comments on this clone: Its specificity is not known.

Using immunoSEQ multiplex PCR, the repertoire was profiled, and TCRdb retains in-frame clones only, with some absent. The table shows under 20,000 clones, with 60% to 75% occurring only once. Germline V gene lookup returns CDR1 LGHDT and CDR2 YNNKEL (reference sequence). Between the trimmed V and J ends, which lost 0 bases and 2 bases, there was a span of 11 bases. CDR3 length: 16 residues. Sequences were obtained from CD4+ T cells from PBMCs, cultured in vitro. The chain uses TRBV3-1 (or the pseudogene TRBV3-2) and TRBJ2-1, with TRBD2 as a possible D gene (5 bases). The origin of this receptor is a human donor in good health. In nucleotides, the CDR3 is TGTGCCAGCAGCCAAGATACTAGTAGAGCCTACAATGAGCAGTTCTTC. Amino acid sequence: CASSQDTSRAYNEQFF.